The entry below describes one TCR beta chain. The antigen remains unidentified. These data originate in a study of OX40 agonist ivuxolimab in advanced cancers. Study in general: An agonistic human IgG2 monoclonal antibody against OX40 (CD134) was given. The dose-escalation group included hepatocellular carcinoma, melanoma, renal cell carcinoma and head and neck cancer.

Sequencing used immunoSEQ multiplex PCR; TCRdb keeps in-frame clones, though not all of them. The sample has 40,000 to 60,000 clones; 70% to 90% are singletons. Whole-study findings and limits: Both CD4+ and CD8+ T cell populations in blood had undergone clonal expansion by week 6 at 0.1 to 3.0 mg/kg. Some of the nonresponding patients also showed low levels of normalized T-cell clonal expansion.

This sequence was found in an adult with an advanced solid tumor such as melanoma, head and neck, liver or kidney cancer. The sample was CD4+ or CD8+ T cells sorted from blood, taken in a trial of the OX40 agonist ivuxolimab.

The DNA of the CDR3 is TGTGCCAGCGGGGCCCGGGACGGATCCTACGAGCAGTACTTC. Protein product: CASGARDGSYEQYF. V is TRBV2 and J is TRBJ2-7, with D perhaps being TRBD1 or TRBD2 (5 bases each). This CDR3 spans 14 amino acids. Germline lookup yields CDR1 SNHLY and CDR2 FYNNEI. Trimming took off 8 bases at V and 1 base at J, with 15 bases between the two ends.